Below, one T cell receptor (beta chain) is given with its context. The entry originates in a study of early T cells in non-severe SARS-CoV-2 infection. Tagging with unique molecular identifiers was applied to individual cDNA molecules. TCRdb re-derived calls from the 5' RACE reads in MiXCR, one entry per CDR3 protein. The profile covers roughly 66,000 distinct CDR3 sequences, with less than 9.5% appearing a single time and roughly 3.2% taken by the ten largest. Sequencing was performed on whole blood. The clonotype was recovered from an adult who was a healthcare worker with PCR-confirmed SARS-CoV-2 infection or an uninfected control (not recorded which).

The CDR3 DNA follows: TGTGCCAGCAGTACCCGGACAGGGGGTTACGAGCAGTACTTC. Protein sequence: CASSTRTGGYEQYF. J is TRBJ2-7 and V is TRBV6-6; 10 nucleotides align to TRBD1. Trimming removed 5 bases from V and 4 bases from J; junction bases left unmatched: 5. CDR1 is MNHNY, CDR2 SVGAGI, per germline (reference sequence). CDR3 length equals 14 residues.